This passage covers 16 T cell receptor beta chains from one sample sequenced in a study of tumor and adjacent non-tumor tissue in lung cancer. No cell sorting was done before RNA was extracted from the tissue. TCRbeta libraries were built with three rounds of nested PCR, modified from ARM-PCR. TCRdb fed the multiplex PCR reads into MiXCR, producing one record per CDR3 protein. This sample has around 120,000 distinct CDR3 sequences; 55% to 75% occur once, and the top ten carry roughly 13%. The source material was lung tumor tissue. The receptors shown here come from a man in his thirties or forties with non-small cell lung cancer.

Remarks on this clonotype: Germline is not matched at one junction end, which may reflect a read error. The CDR3 protein is CASSLRQVTDTQYF. CDR3 DNA sequence: TGTGCCAGCAGTTTAAGACAGGTCACAGATACGCAGTACTTT. The rearrangement links TRBV11-2 to TRBJ2-3; the D gene is possibly TRBD1 (6 bases). CDR3 length: 14 residues. Germline lookup yields CDR1 SGHAT and CDR2 FQNNGV.

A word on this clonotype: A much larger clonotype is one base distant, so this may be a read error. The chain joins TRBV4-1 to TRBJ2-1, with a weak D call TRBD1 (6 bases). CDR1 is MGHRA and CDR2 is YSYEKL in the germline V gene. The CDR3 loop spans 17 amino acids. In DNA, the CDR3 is TGCACCAGCAGCCAAGATGTACAGGGAAGTTTCTACAATGAGCAGTTCTTC. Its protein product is CTSSQDVQGSFYNEQFF.

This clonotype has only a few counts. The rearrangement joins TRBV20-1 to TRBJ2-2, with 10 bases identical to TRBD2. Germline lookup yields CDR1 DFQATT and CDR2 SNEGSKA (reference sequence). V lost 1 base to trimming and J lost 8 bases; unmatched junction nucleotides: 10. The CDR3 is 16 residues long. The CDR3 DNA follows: TGCAGTGCTAGAGCCCGGACTAGCGGAGAGGGTGGGGAGCTGTTTTTT. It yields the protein CSARARTSGEGGELFF.

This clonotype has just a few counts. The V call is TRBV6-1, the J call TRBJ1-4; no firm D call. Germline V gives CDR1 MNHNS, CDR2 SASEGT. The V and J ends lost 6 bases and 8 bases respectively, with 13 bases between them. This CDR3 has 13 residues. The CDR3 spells CASRSGGREKLFF. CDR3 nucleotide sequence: TGTGCCAGCAGGTCGGGCGGACGGGAAAAACTGTTTTTT.

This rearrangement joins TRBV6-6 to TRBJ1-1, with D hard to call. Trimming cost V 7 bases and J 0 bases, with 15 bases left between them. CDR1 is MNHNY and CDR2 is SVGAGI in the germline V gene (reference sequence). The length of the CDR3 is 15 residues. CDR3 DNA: TGTGCCAGCACTCCTAGAGACCACGTGAACACTGAAGCTTTCTTT. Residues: CASTPRDHVNTEAFF.

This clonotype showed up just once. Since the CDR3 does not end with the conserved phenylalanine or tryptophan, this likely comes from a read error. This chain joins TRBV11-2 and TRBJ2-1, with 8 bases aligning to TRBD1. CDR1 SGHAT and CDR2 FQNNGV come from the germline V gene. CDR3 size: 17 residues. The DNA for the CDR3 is TGTGTCAGCAGCCTAGATTGGCGCAGGGGGCTTGAGGATGAGCAGTTCCTC. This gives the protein CVSSLDWRRGLEDEQFL.

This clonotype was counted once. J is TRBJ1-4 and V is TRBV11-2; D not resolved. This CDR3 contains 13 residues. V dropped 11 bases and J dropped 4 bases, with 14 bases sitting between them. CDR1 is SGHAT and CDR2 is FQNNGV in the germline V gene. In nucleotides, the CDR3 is TGTGCCGGCACCTCTGATGTTAATGAAAAACTGTTTTTT. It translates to CAGTSDVNEKLFF. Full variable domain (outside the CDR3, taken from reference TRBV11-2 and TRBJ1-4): EAGVAQSPRYKIIEKRQSVAFWCNPISGHATLYWYQQILGQGPKLLIQFQNNGVVDDSQLPKDRFSAERLKGVDSTLKIQPAKLEDSAVYLCAGTSDVNEKLFFGSGTQLSVL.

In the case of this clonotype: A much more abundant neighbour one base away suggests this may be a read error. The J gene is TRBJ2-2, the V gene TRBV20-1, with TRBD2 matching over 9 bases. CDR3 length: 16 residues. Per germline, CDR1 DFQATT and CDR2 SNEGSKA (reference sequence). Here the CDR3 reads CSARDALAGDTGGLFF. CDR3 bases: TGCAGTGCTAGAGATGCTTTAGCGGGGGACACCGGGGGGCTGTTTTTT.

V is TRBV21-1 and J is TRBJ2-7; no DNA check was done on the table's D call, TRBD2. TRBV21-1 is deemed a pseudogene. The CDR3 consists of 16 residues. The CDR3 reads CASSKDRLAGINEQYF. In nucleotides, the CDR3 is TGTGCCAGCAGCAAAGATAGACTAGCGGGGATCAACGAGCAGTACTTC.

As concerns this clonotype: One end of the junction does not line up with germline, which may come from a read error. CDR3 region: CASSLGSGANVLAF. Written as DNA, the CDR3 is TGCGCCAGCAGCTTGGGTTCTGGGGCCAACGTCCTGGCTTTC. The chain couples TRBV5-1 to TRBJ2-6; D is perhaps TRBD1 (5 bases). This CDR3 has 14 residues. The germline gives CDR1 SGHRS, CDR2 YFSETQ. Looking up the rest from reference TRBV5-1 and TRBJ2-6 gives the full variable domain: KAGVTQTPRYLIKTRGQQVTLSCSPISGHRSVSWYQQTPGQGLQFLFEYFSETQRNKGNFPGRFSGRQFSNSRSEMNVSTLELGDSALYLCASSLGSGANVLAFGAGSRLTVL.

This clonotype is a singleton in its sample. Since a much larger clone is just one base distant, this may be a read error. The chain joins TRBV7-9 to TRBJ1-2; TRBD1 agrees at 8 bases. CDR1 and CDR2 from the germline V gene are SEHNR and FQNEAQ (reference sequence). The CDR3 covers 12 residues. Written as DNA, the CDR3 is TGTGCCAGCAGCCCAGGGGGCTATGGCTACGCCTTC. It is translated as CASSPGGYGYAF. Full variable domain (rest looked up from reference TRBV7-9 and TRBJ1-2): DTGVSQNPRHKITKRGQNVTFRCDPISEHNRLYWYRQTLGQGPEFLTYFQNEAQLEKSRLLSDRFSAERPKGSFSTLEIQRTEQGDSAMYLCASSPGGYGYAFGSGTRLTVV.

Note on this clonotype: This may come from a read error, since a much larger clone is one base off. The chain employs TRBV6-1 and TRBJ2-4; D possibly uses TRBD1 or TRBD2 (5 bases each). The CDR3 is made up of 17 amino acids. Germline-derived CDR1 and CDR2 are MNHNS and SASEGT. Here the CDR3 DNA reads TGTGCCAACAGTGAAGGGAGAGGGGCGGGAGCCAAAAACATTCAGTACTTC. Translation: CANSEGRGAGAKNIQYF.

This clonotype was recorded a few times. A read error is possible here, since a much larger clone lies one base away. CDR3 DNA sequence: TGTGCCAGCAGCTGGGGGACGGGGACGCGCACTGAAGCTTTCTTT. This encodes CASSWGTGTRTEAFF. The V gene is TRBV5-4, the J gene TRBJ1-1, with a possible D match to TRBD1 (5 bases). V lost 3 bases to trimming and J lost 4 bases, with 16 bases between them. The V gene's germline CDR1 is SGHNT and CDR2 YYREEE (reference sequence). This CDR3 comprises 15 residues.

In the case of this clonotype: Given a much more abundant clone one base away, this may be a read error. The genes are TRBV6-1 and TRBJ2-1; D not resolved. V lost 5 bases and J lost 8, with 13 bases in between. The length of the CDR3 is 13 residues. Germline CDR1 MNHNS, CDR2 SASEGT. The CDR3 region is CASSKILSDEQFF. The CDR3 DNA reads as TGTGCCAGCAGTAAAATCCTTTCGGATGAGCAGTTCTTC.

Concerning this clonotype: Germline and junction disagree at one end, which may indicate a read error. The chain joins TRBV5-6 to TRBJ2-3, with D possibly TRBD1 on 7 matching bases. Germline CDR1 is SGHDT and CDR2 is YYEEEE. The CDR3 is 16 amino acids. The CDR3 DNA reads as TGTGCCAGCACCTTGGGTCCAGGGGGGAGGACAGATACGCAGTATTTT. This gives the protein CASTLGPGGRTDTQYF.

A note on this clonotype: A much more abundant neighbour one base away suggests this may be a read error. In nucleotides, the CDR3 is TGTGCCAGCAGTTCACCCTGGGGAGCGGGAGACGAGACCCAGTACTTC. Translated, it gives CASSSPWGAGDETQYF. This chain connects TRBV12-3 or TRBV12-4 to TRBJ2-5; TRBD2 matches at 8 bases. V shed 4 bases and J 5 bases; nucleotides not matched to a gene: 12. The CDR3 loop spans 16 amino acids.